This is a list of T cell receptor beta chains from one sample in a study of PD-L1 blockade in urothelial cancer. Assay used: immunoSEQ multiplex PCR; TCRdb lists only in-frame clones, some missing. This sample carries just under 40,000 clones, roughly nine tenths of them seen once, and the ten largest clones take approximately 11%. Sequences were derived from PBMCs, sampled around atezolizumab (anti-PD-L1) treatment. The source of these receptors is a woman aged 55-75 years with urothelial cancer. CDR3s include the opening cysteine and the closing phenylalanine or tryptophan. The D gene is left open where the match is weak. Clone size is shown for a subset of rows, as once, few, many or a class of expanded clone.

NA	TRBD2	TRBV27	TRBJ2-2	TGTGCCAGCAGTTTACGAACCAGCGGGAGGGCCGGTCACGGGGAGCTGTTTTTT	CASSLRTSGRAGHGELFF
NA	TRBD2	TRBV27	TRBJ2-3	TGTGCCAGCAGGCCTCGTGGGACTAGCGGGGTGAGCACAGATACGCAGTATTTT	CASRPRGTSGVSTDTQYF
NA	TRBD1	TRBV9	TRBJ2-2	TGTGCCAGCAGCCGATCACAGGGGGCCGGGGAGCTGTTTTTT	CASSRSQGAGELFF
NA	NA	TRBV9	TRBJ2-1	TGTGCCAGCAGCGGCTACCTAAGCTCCTACAATGAGCAGTTCTTC	CASSGYLSSYNEQFF
once	NA	TRBV9	TRBJ2-1	TGTGCCAGCAGCGTAGATCCACGAGGGGGTTACAATGAGCAGTTCTTC	CASSVDPRGGYNEQFF
NA	NA	TRBV18	TRBJ1-2	TGTGCCAGCTCACCCCAGGGTTGGGGCTACACCTTC	CASSPQGWGYTF
NA	TRBD1	TRBV11-2	TRBJ1-4	TGTGCCAGCCGACCAGGGGGCAGAAGGGAAAAACTGTTTTTT	CASRPGGRREKLFF
NA	TRBD2	TRBV9	TRBJ2-7	TGTGCCAGCAGCGAACTAGCGGGAGCGGCCTACGAGCAGTACTTC	CASSELAGAAYEQYF
NA	NA	TRBV19	TRBJ1-1	TGTGCCAGTAGTATTGAAGTGGGCTACACTGAAGCTTTCTTT	CASSIEVGYTEAFF
once	NA	TRBV18	TRBJ1-3	TGTGCCAGCTCACCATCTGTGCCCCAGACTTTGGTAGGAAACACCATATATTTT	CASSPSVPQTLVGNTIYF
few	TRBD2	TRBV11-2	TRBJ2-7	TGTGCCAGCAGCCCCGGACTAGCGGGAACTTACGAGCAGTACTTC	CASSPGLAGTYEQYF
NA	TRBD2	TRBV7-2	TRBJ2-2	TGTGCCAGCAGCTTAGCTAGCGGGAGGGCCATTGGCGGGGAGCTGTTTTTT	CASSLASGRAIGGELFF
NA	NA	TRBV6-1	TRBJ2-1	TGTGCCACCACCGGCGGGACTCACGAGCAGTTCTTC	CATTGGTHEQFF
NA	NA	TRBV5-1	TRBJ2-6	TGCGCCAGCAGCTTGCAGGTTGCCCGTAACTCTGGGGCCAACGTCCTGACTTTC	CASSLQVARNSGANVLTF
NA	NA	TRBV27	TRBJ2-3	TGTGCCAGCAGGGACTACATCACAGATACGCAGTATTTT	CASRDYITDTQYF
NA	TRBD2	TRBV28	TRBJ2-1	TGTGCCAGCAAATCTAGCGGTGAGCAGTTCTTC	CASKSSGEQFF
once	NA	TRBV4-1	TRBJ2-2	TGCGCCAGCAGCCAAGATTCCCACCCTAGCGCTACAAACACCGGGGAGCTGTTTTTT	CASSQDSHPSATNTGELFF
NA	TRBD1	TRBV28	TRBJ1-1	TGTGCCAGCATCCGGGACAGCATCCCTGAAGCTTTCTTT	CASIRDSIPEAFF
NA	NA	TRBV19	TRBJ2-3	TGTGCCAGTAGTATAGATCAGGGAAGCACAGATACGCAGTATTTT	CASSIDQGSTDTQYF
NA	TRBD1	TRBV18	TRBJ2-5	TGTGCCAGCTCACCAGGGGACAGGGGTAAAGAGACCCAGTACTTC	CASSPGDRGKETQYF
NA	NA	TRBV4-2	TRBJ2-3	TGTGCCAGCAGCCAAACTACCCCGGGTATCACAGATACGCAGTATTTT	CASSQTTPGITDTQYF
NA	NA	TRBV9	TRBJ1-1	TGTGCCAGCAGCCCGCGACAGGACATCATGAACACTGAAGCTTTCTTT	CASSPRQDIMNTEAFF
NA	TRBD1	TRBV7-9	TRBJ2-1	TGTGCCAGCAGAATGGGACAGGGGGCCTACAATGAGCAGTTCTTC	CASRMGQGAYNEQFF
NA	TRBD1	TRBV16	TRBJ2-1	TGTGCCAGCAGCCAACACAGGGGCTACAATGAGCAGTTCTTC	CASSQHRGYNEQFF
NA	NA	TRBV19	TRBJ1-2	TGTGCCAGTAGTGGACTTAACCGAAACTATGGCTACACCTTC	CASSGLNRNYGYTF
NA	NA	TRBV28	TRBJ1-3	TGTGCCAGCAGACAAAACCCTTTCCCCTCTGGAAACACCATATATTTT	CASRQNPFPSGNTIYF
NA	NA	TRBV29-1	TRBJ1-5	TGCAGCGGCACGGGAGGGTTTAATCAGCCCCAGCATTTT	CSGTGGFNQPQHF
NA	TRBD2	TRBV15	TRBJ2-3	TGTGCCACCAGCATGGGACTAGCGGGAGCCACAGATACGCAGTATTTT	CATSMGLAGATDTQYF
NA	TRBD2	TRBV5-1	TRBJ2-5	TGCGCCAGCAGCCCAGAACCGGGACTAGCGGCCCCATACTACTTC	CASSPEPGLAAPYYF
NA	NA	TRBV6-5	TRBJ1-6	TGTGCCAGCGGGGAAAGGGGCAGCATTAATTCACCCCTCCACTTT	CASGERGSINSPLHF
NA	NA	TRBV19	TRBJ2-7	TGTGCCAGTAGTTCCAGGACTGTTTCCGGGGCCTACGAGCAGTACTTC	CASSSRTVSGAYEQYF
NA	NA	TRBV5-1	TRBJ1-1	TGCGCCAGCAGTAGAACGCGGGAGCTGAACACTGAAGCTTTCTTT	CASSRTRELNTEAFF
NA	NA	TRBV9	TRBJ2-1	TGTGCCAGCAACCCCGGGGCGGGACTTATATACAATGAGCAGTTCTTC	CASNPGAGLIYNEQFF
NA	NA	TRBV28	TRBJ1-1	TGTGCCAGCAGTTTATGGCCAGGCCGAGGGGGTGCTTTCTTT	CASSLWPGRGGAFF
NA	NA	TRBV7-2	TRBJ2-7	TGTGCCAGCACCTCCAGGGGTACGGGCTACGAGCAGTACTTC	CASTSRGTGYEQYF
NA	NA	TRBV9	TRBJ2-1	TGTGCCAGCAGCGTATATCAGTCCTACAATGAGCAGTTCTTC	CASSVYQSYNEQFF
NA	NA	TRBV27	TRBJ2-1	TGTGCCAGCAGTCGAGACAGGATCCTATCCTACAATGAGCAGTTCTTC	CASSRDRILSYNEQFF
NA	NA	TRBV7-3	TRBJ2-1	TGTGCCAGCAGCCCCGCTAGCACGAACAATGAGCAGTTCTTC	CASSPASTNNEQFF
NA	NA	TRBV18	TRBJ2-1	TGTGCCAGCTCACCGTCCCAGGGGCGGATCTACAATGAGCAGTTCTTC	CASSPSQGRIYNEQFF
NA	TRBD1	TRBV5-1	TRBJ2-1	TGCGCCAGCAGCTTGGTCCAGGACAGGGGGAAAGGCAATGAGCAGTTCTTC	CASSLVQDRGKGNEQFF
few	NA	TRBV5-1	TRBJ1-5	TGCGCCAGCAGCCTCGAGCTCAATCAGCCCCAGCATTTT	CASSLELNQPQHF
NA	NA	TRBV19	TRBJ2-3	TGTGCCAGTAGTCTAGTAGCGAGGGATACGCAGTATTTT	CASSLVARDTQYF